This T cell receptor beta chain was captured by sequencing in a study of T cells after yellow fever vaccination. The germline V gene encodes CDR1 SGHRS and CDR2 YFSETQ. This CDR3 is built from 13 residues. V lost 7 bases, J lost 5 bases, and 8 bases stayed unmatched. MiXCR, applied by TCRdb to the 5' RACE reads, yields one record per CDR3 protein. The sample holds around 400,000 distinct CDR3 sequences, approximately 10% seen once. The TCR originated in a man aged 18 to 30 who received the YFV17D yellow fever vaccine. The sequences come from PBMCs, collected on the day of the first yellow fever vaccination. V usage is TRBV5-1 and J usage is TRBJ2-5; 7 nucleotides line up with TRBD2. The CDR3 reads CASARGGDETQYF. The DNA of the CDR3 is TGCGCCAGCGCTCGCGGGGGTGACGAGACCCAGTACTTC.